This is a list of T cell receptor beta chains from one sample in a study of CD8+ T cells in alopecia areata. Sequenced by immunoSEQ multiplex PCR; TCRdb stores in-frame clones only, minus some. The sample lists under 250,000 clones, approximately 52% seen once, with around 0.44% in the top ten. Specimen: CD4+ T cells sorted from blood, collected at week 0. These receptors came from a human donor with alopecia areata. The CDR3 runs from the conserved cysteine through the conserved F or W. Each record gives: V gene, J gene, D gene, clone size, CDR3 protein, CDR3 DNA. The D gene is left open where the match is weak. Not every row has a clone size; where given, it reads once, few, many or a size class.

v_gene: TRBV19; j_gene: TRBJ1-5; d_gene: NA; abundance: NA; CDR3aa: CASSIDGAGRQPQHF; CDR3nt: TGTGCCAGTAGTATAGACGGAGCAGGACGTCAGCCCCAGCATTTT
v_gene: TRBV30; j_gene: TRBJ1-5; d_gene: NA; abundance: few; CDR3aa: CAWNEGGNQPQHF; CDR3nt: TGTGCCTGGAACGAGGGGGGCAATCAGCCCCAGCATTTT
v_gene: TRBV7-8; j_gene: TRBJ2-3; d_gene: TRBD2; abundance: few; CDR3aa: CASSIQNYLAANTDTQYF; CDR3nt: TGTGCCAGCAGCATACAGAATTACCTAGCGGCAAATACAGATACGCAGTATTTT
v_gene: TRBV6-5; j_gene: TRBJ2-3; d_gene: TRBD2; abundance: NA; CDR3aa: CASSSLGTSGKDTQYF; CDR3nt: TGTGCCAGCAGTTCGCTCGGGACTAGCGGGAAAGATACGCAGTATTTT
v_gene: TRBV6-5; j_gene: TRBJ2-5; d_gene: NA; abundance: NA; CDR3aa: CASSSHGTQYF; CDR3nt: TGTGCCAGCAGTTCCCACGGGACCCAGTACTTC
v_gene: TRBV29-1; j_gene: TRBJ1-2; d_gene: NA; abundance: few; CDR3aa: CSVGAAQRGYTF; CDR3nt: TGCAGCGTTGGGGCGGCCCAGCGTGGCTACACCTTC
v_gene: TRBV30; j_gene: TRBJ1-2; d_gene: TRBD1; abundance: NA; CDR3aa: CAWSVLGTGGSDGYTF; CDR3nt: TGTGCCTGGAGTGTACTAGGGACAGGGGGCAGCGATGGCTACACCTTC
v_gene: TRBV9; j_gene: TRBJ2-2; d_gene: TRBD1; abundance: few; CDR3aa: CASSVGTVNTGELFF; CDR3nt: TGTGCCAGCAGCGTCGGGACAGTGAACACCGGGGAGCTGTTTTTT
v_gene: TRBV6-1; j_gene: TRBJ1-5; d_gene: NA; abundance: NA; CDR3aa: CASSDNRAPNQPQHF; CDR3nt: TGTGCCAGCAGTGATAACAGGGCCCCCAATCAGCCCCAGCATTTT
v_gene: TRBV19; j_gene: TRBJ2-3; d_gene: NA; abundance: few; CDR3aa: CASSRITTGKRTDTQYF; CDR3nt: TGTGCCAGTAGCCGGATAACTACAGGGAAGAGGACAGATACGCAGTATTTT
v_gene: TRBV7-3; j_gene: TRBJ1-1; d_gene: TRBD1; abundance: few; CDR3aa: CASSPDRGGTEAFF; CDR3nt: TGTGCCAGCAGCCCCGACAGGGGTGGCACTGAAGCTTTCTTT
v_gene: TRBV2; j_gene: TRBJ1-1; d_gene: NA; abundance: few; CDR3aa: CASGSQGSMNTEAFF; CDR3nt: TGTGCCAGCGGGTCCCAAGGTTCCATGAACACTGAAGCTTTCTTT
v_gene: TRBV25-1; j_gene: TRBJ1-1; d_gene: NA; abundance: NA; CDR3aa: CASGWGGNTEAFF; CDR3nt: TGTGCCAGCGGCTGGGGGGGGAACACTGAAGCTTTCTTT
v_gene: TRBV7-9; j_gene: TRBJ2-3; d_gene: NA; abundance: few; CDR3aa: CASSPSGGTDTQYF; CDR3nt: TGTGCCAGCTCCCCCTCGGGGGGCACAGATACGCAGTATTTT
v_gene: TRBV5-1; j_gene: TRBJ2-7; d_gene: NA; abundance: NA; CDR3aa: CASRPRQSSYEQYF; CDR3nt: TGCGCCAGCAGACCCCGACAGAGCTCCTACGAGCAGTACTTC
v_gene: TRBV15; j_gene: TRBJ2-7; d_gene: NA; abundance: NA; CDR3aa: CATSRETRGSYEQYF; CDR3nt: TGTGCCACCAGCAGAGAGACAAGGGGGAGCTACGAGCAGTACTTC
v_gene: TRBV9; j_gene: TRBJ2-2; d_gene: TRBD2; abundance: NA; CDR3aa: CASSVYASGGTGELFF; CDR3nt: TGTGCCAGCAGCGTATACGCAAGCGGGGGGACCGGGGAGCTGTTTTTT
v_gene: TRBV4-2; j_gene: TRBJ2-1; d_gene: TRBD2; abundance: few; CDR3aa: CASSQSLAGGQTYNEQFF; CDR3nt: TGTGCCAGCAGCCAATCACTAGCGGGGGGGCAGACCTACAATGAGCAGTTCTTC
v_gene: TRBV7-8; j_gene: TRBJ2-7; d_gene: NA; abundance: NA; CDR3aa: CASSSPGTYEQYF; CDR3nt: TGTGCCAGCAGCTCTCCAGGGACTTACGAGCAGTACTTC
v_gene: TRBV6-5; j_gene: TRBJ2-1; d_gene: TRBD1; abundance: NA; CDR3aa: CASSQGVANNEQFF; CDR3nt: TGTGCCAGCTCCCAGGGGGTGGCTAACAATGAGCAGTTCTTC
v_gene: TRBV5-1; j_gene: TRBJ2-6; d_gene: NA; abundance: few; CDR3aa: CASTLGSGANVLTF; CDR3nt: TGCGCCAGCACGCTAGGGTCCGGGGCCAACGTCCTGACTTTC
v_gene: TRBV7-9; j_gene: TRBJ1-5; d_gene: NA; abundance: many; CDR3aa: CASSLGGQGHQPQHF; CDR3nt: TGTGCCAGCAGCTTAGGGGGACAAGGGCATCAGCCCCAGCATTTT
v_gene: TRBV5-1; j_gene: TRBJ2-2; d_gene: NA; abundance: few; CDR3aa: CASSLRVSGELFF; CDR3nt: TGCGCCAGCAGCCTACGGGTTTCGGGGGAGCTGTTTTTT
v_gene: TRBV2; j_gene: TRBJ1-6; d_gene: TRBD1; abundance: NA; CDR3aa: CASKFTGGYNSPLHF; CDR3nt: TGTGCCAGCAAATTTACAGGGGGTTATAATTCACCCCTCCACTTT
v_gene: TRBV7-8; j_gene: TRBJ2-5; d_gene: NA; abundance: once; CDR3aa: CASSLTRRQETQYF; CDR3nt: TGTGCCAGCAGCTTAACTCGTAGGCAAGAGACCCAGTACTTC
v_gene: TRBV4-1; j_gene: TRBJ2-2; d_gene: NA; abundance: NA; CDR3aa: CASSQEGRFTGELFF; CDR3nt: TGCGCCAGCAGCCAAGAGGGTCGTTTCACCGGGGAGCTGTTTTTT
v_gene: TRBV18; j_gene: TRBJ1-1; d_gene: NA; abundance: NA; CDR3aa: CASSPQDVNTEAFF; CDR3nt: TGTGCCAGCTCACCACAGGACGTGAACACTGAAGCTTTCTTT
v_gene: TRBV18; j_gene: TRBJ1-1; d_gene: NA; abundance: few; CDR3aa: CASSPSQGDTEAFF; CDR3nt: TGTGCCAGCTCACCATCCCAAGGGGACACTGAAGCTTTCTTT
v_gene: TRBV7-6; j_gene: TRBJ2-7; d_gene: NA; abundance: few; CDR3aa: CASSLDAGYSYEQYF; CDR3nt: TGTGCCAGCAGCTTAGACGCAGGTTACTCCTACGAGCAGTACTTC
v_gene: TRBV7-3; j_gene: TRBJ2-1; d_gene: NA; abundance: few; CDR3aa: CASSALGGRIYNEQFF; CDR3nt: TGTGCCAGCAGCGCGCTTGGGGGACGAATATACAATGAGCAGTTCTTC
v_gene: TRBV10-3; j_gene: TRBJ2-2; d_gene: TRBD1; abundance: NA; CDR3aa: CAISESWTGTFTGELFF; CDR3nt: TGTGCCATCAGTGAGTCGTGGACAGGGACCTTCACCGGGGAGCTGTTTTTT
v_gene: TRBV4-1; j_gene: TRBJ2-7; d_gene: NA; abundance: NA; CDR3aa: CASSQGEGRSSYEQYF; CDR3nt: TGCGCCAGCAGCCAAGGAGAGGGGCGGAGCTCCTACGAGCAGTACTTC
v_gene: TRBV4-1; j_gene: TRBJ2-2; d_gene: TRBD2; abundance: few; CDR3aa: CASSRGLAGVRTGELFF; CDR3nt: TGCGCCAGCAGCCGAGGACTAGCGGGAGTTCGGACCGGGGAGCTGTTTTTT
v_gene: TRBV6-5; j_gene: TRBJ2-5; d_gene: TRBD1; abundance: once; CDR3aa: CASSADRGRAETQYF; CDR3nt: TGTGCCAGCAGTGCGGACAGGGGAAGGGCGGAGACCCAGTACTTC
v_gene: TRBV30; j_gene: TRBJ2-7; d_gene: NA; abundance: few; CDR3aa: CAWAPGSYEQYF; CDR3nt: TGTGCCTGGGCTCCAGGGTCCTACGAGCAGTACTTC
v_gene: TRBV4-1; j_gene: TRBJ2-6; d_gene: NA; abundance: NA; CDR3aa: CASSQNSGANVLTF; CDR3nt: TGCGCCAGCAGCCAGAATTCTGGGGCCAACGTCCTGACTTTC
v_gene: TRBV18; j_gene: TRBJ1-1; d_gene: TRBD1; abundance: few; CDR3aa: CASSLITGDTEAFF; CDR3nt: TGTGCCAGCTCCCTCATTACAGGGGACACTGAAGCTTTCTTT
v_gene: TRBV11-2; j_gene: TRBJ2-5; d_gene: TRBD1; abundance: NA; CDR3aa: CASSFDRGATQYF; CDR3nt: TGTGCCAGCAGCTTCGACAGGGGTGCGACCCAGTACTTC
v_gene: TRBV7-2; j_gene: TRBJ1-3; d_gene: NA; abundance: few; CDR3aa: CASSHSAGNTIYF; CDR3nt: TGTGCCAGCAGCCATTCAGCTGGAAACACCATATATTTT
v_gene: TRBV4-2; j_gene: TRBJ2-7; d_gene: NA; abundance: NA; CDR3aa: CASSQDTTGPSYEQYF; CDR3nt: TGTGCCAGCAGCCAAGACACGACAGGTCCCTCCTACGAGCAGTACTTC
v_gene: TRBV2; j_gene: TRBJ2-4; d_gene: NA; abundance: NA; CDR3aa: CASFLPSENIQYF; CDR3nt: TGTGCCAGCTTTTTGCCCAGCGAAAACATTCAGTACTTC
v_gene: TRBV30; j_gene: TRBJ1-2; d_gene: NA; abundance: few; CDR3aa: CAWFRSTNYGYTF; CDR3nt: TGTGCCTGGTTCAGATCCACTAACTATGGCTACACCTTC